This is a list of T cell receptor beta chains from one sample in a study of identical twins. Each CDR3 protein gets one entry after TCRdb re-called the 5' RACE reads with MiXCR. There are 250,000 or so distinct CDR3 sequences in the sample; about 9% occur only once, and approximately 3% lies in the top ten. The same sample was also studied in work on yellow fever vaccine responses in identical twins.

The sample was CD8+ T cells sorted from blood. The receptor set was obtained from a woman aged 18-35 years in good health. CDR3s include the opening cysteine and the closing phenylalanine or tryptophan. The order of the fields is V gene, CDR3 protein.

>TRBV29-1
CSVVFRYTGELFF
>TRBV7-3
CASSRSGESTDTQYF
>TRBV20-1
CSAAETGADNSPLHF
>TRBV29-1
CSVVPGEGANVLTF
>TRBV25-1
CASSEYLDRNTEAFF
>TRBV5-6
CASGYSGRGKNEQFF
>TRBV27
CASSLSGTGYYEQYF
>TRBV5-6
CASSFNNYNEQFF
>TRBV3-1
CASSQDVHEQYF
>TRBV7-6
CASSPEDRGLYF
>TRBV7-6
CASSLDINYEQYF
>TRBV28
CASSPRLAAEDEQFF
>TRBV6-2/TRBV6-3
CASRTGQGVHEQFF
>TRBV6-2/TRBV6-3
CASSLDRVGTDTQYF
>TRBV3-1
CASIPGQSNTGELFF
>TRBV27
CASRPGGQPYEQYF
>TRBV20-1
CSARAMASSNSYEQYF
>TRBV27
CASSPLDSQGWNEQFF
>TRBV5-1
CASSLGGSLEQFF
>TRBV20-1
CSASAGGTYEQYF
>TRBV7-8
CASSPPMDTEAFF
>TRBV4-3
CASSQDLASGSSEQFF